This TCR beta chain appears in the sequencing data of a study of T cell responses to AZD1222 COVID-19 vaccine. V lost 0 bases and J lost 1, with 13 bases in between. CDR1 is LGHDT and CDR2 is YNNKEL in the germline V gene (reference sequence). This CDR3 has 17 amino acids. Produced via immunoSEQ multiplex PCR; TCRdb's table is partial and in-frame only. The data show under 150,000 clones, with approximately 88% seen just once and around 5.3% held by the top ten. This chain links TRBV3-1 (or the pseudogene TRBV3-2) with TRBJ2-4; possibly TRBD1 for D (6 bases). This clonotype was obtained from an adult who received the AZD1222 COVID-19 vaccine. The source material was peripheral blood, sampled 28 days after the second AZD1222 dose. The CDR3 spells CASSQDSGAGAKNIQYF. CDR3 DNA: TGTGCCAGCAGCCAAGATTCAGGGGCTGGGGCCAAAAACATTCAGTACTTC.